These T cell receptor beta chains were read from a single sample in a study of T cell changes during pregnancy in multiple sclerosis. Repertoires were generated with immunoSEQ multiplex PCR, while TCRdb's copy carries only in-frame clones and drops some. This table holds 40,000 to 60,000 clones, around 94% found once. The sample was CD4+ T cells from peripheral blood mononuclear cells, taken before pregnancy. These receptors originate from a female donor with multiple sclerosis, enrolled in a pregnancy study. CDR3s include the opening cysteine and the closing phenylalanine or tryptophan. The D gene is left open where the match is weak.

V gene	J gene	D gene	CDR3 protein
TRBV2	TRBJ2-6	TRBD2	CASSEGRAGANVLTF
TRBV5-1	TRBJ2-2	TRBD1	CASSPDRYNTGELFF
TRBV6-5	TRBJ1-1	-	CASSLQGVDTEAFF
TRBV27	TRBJ1-2	TRBD1	CASRRSIGQGVHGYTF
TRBV11-2	TRBJ2-1	TRBD2	CASSLLGGSRNEQFF
TRBV30	TRBJ1-5	-	CAWSVRENQPQHF
TRBV9	TRBJ2-7	-	CASSPWDKFYEQYF
TRBV7-7	TRBJ2-1	TRBD2	CASSLRSGGSYNEQFF
TRBV11-2	TRBJ2-2	-	CASSFSTGELFF
TRBV5-1	TRBJ1-2	TRBD1	CASSPTGGLNYGYTF
TRBV18	TRBJ1-1	-	CASSPLPGETEAFF
TRBV19	TRBJ1-5	TRBD1	CASSIRGFSNQPQHF
TRBV5-1	TRBJ2-1	TRBD2	CASSAGGTSGSLRNEQFF
TRBV11-2	TRBJ2-1	TRBD1	CATSPGQGYNEQFF
TRBV6-1	TRBJ2-5	TRBD2	CASSGAGGRETQYF
TRBV28	TRBJ1-2	-	CASSSGRANGYTF
TRBV4-1	TRBJ1-4	TRBD1	CASSGMNKGARNEKLFF
TRBV19	TRBJ1-4	-	CASSEWAGKPEKLFF
TRBV7-2	TRBJ1-1	-	CASSLGGSAWGQNTEAFF